This passage covers 28 T cell receptor beta chains from one sample sequenced in a study of T cell repertoires in cytomegalovirus infection. The antigens these receptors bind are not known. MiXCR, applied by TCRdb to the reads, yields one record per CDR3 protein. The sample has approximately 310,000 distinct CDR3 sequences, approximately 25% seen once. The starting material was cultured PBMCs, obtained from culture after CMV antigen stimulation. The receptors here all came from a human donor in good health (CMV status not recorded). Some clones in this sample may be carry-over from other donors' samples.

The chain couples TRBV7-9 to TRBJ2-1; perhaps TRBD1 as D (5 bases). CDR3 length: 9 residues. The germline gives CDR1 SEHNR, CDR2 FQNEAQ (reference sequence). Trimming cost V 11 bases and J 9 bases, with 8 bases left between them. The CDR3 coding sequence is TGTGCCGGGGCGGCTGAGCAGTTCTTC. It codes for CAGAAEQFF.

This clonotype was seen many times. J is TRBJ2-7 and V is TRBV19; 14 nucleotides agree with TRBD2. Unmatched junction bases numbered 11, after V lost 7 bases and J lost 6 bases. Germline V gives CDR1 LNHDA, CDR2 SQIVND (reference sequence). CDR3 size: 16 residues. As DNA, the CDR3 is TGTGCCAGTATCGATCCCGGGACTAGCGGGAGAGGCGAGCAGTACGTC. Its translation: CASIDPGTSGRGEQYV.

This clonotype was recorded once. Because the CDR3 is missing its conserved closing phenylalanine or tryptophan, this is likely a read error. No DNA is shown, since the ends of the CDR3 on it are uncertain; the CDR3 is the one TCRdb lists. The V gene is TRBV19, the J gene TRBJ1-1. From germline, CDR1 is LNHDA and CDR2 SQIVND (reference sequence). The CDR3 region is 8 residues in length, termini included. This chain's CDR3 is CASSMEVG.

In regard to this clonotype: A clone one base away is much larger, so this may be a read error. The chain uses TRBV7-2 and TRBJ2-4; 10 bases are a match to TRBD2. CDR3 length: 17 amino acids. The ends lost 4 bases at V and 7 bases at J; junction bases unmatched: 13. Germline V gene sequence: CDR1 SGHTA, CDR2 FQGNSA. The CDR3 nucleotides are TGTGCCAGCAGCTCGCCCCTGGGAGCGGGAGGGGATAACATTCAGTACTTC. Protein sequence: CASSSPLGAGGDNIQYF.

At least ten counts were recorded for this clonotype. The rearrangement joins TRBV6-2 or TRBV6-3 to TRBJ1-1; no definite D call. Trimming pared 4 bases from V and 5 bases from J, leaving 5 bases between. The CDR3 is made up of 11 amino acids. CDR1 and CDR2 (germline): MNHEY, SVGEGT. The CDR3 region is CASSFGTEAFF. In nucleotides, the CDR3 is TGTGCCAGCAGTTTCGGTACTGAAGCTTTCTTT.

The chain links TRBV28 to TRBJ2-7; unclear D gene. Per the germline V gene, CDR1 is MDHEN and CDR2 is SYDVKM. This CDR3 is built from 12 residues. V was shortened by 7 bases and J by 0 bases, with 7 bases between the two germline ends. The CDR3 DNA reads as TGTGCCAGCATGGGAAACTCCTACGAGCAGTACTTC. It encodes CASMGNSYEQYF.

V is TRBV28 and J is TRBJ2-3, with D perhaps matching TRBD2 (5 bases). This CDR3 is 13 amino acids long. V lost 7 bases and J 0 bases, leaving 8 bases between the germline ends. Per the germline V gene, CDR1 is MDHEN and CDR2 is SYDVKM. This CDR3 is CASTTGSTDTQYF. The CDR3 DNA reads as TGTGCCAGCACCACGGGGAGCACAGATACGCAGTATTTT.

This clonotype has more than one count but fewer than ten. This chain connects TRBV27 to TRBJ2-1; D is ambiguous. The CDR3 sequence is 14 residues long. CDR1 and CDR2 from the germline V gene are MNHEY and SMNVEV (reference sequence). The germline V and J ends were trimmed by 2 bases and 8 bases, with 13 bases remaining between them. CDR3 residues: CASSLVFGSHEQFF. CDR3 nucleotides: TGTGCCAGCAGTTTAGTTTTCGGCAGCCATGAGCAGTTCTTC.

This clonotype came up a few times. J is TRBJ2-1 and V is TRBV19; perhaps TRBD2 as D (5 bases). This CDR3 has 15 residues. V shed 7 bases and J shed 1 base, with 14 bases lying between them. The V gene's germline CDR1 is LNHDA and CDR2 SQIVND (reference sequence). The CDR3 sequence is CASIPRVGSYNEQFF. For the CDR3, the DNA is TGTGCCAGTATACCGCGGGTCGGGTCCTACAATGAGCAGTTCTTC.

The rearrangement links TRBV6-2 or TRBV6-3 to TRBJ2-3; 7 bases map to TRBD1. The CDR3 extends over 18 amino acids. Germline V gene lookup returns CDR1 MNHEY and CDR2 SVGEGT. V lost 0 bases to trimming and J lost 5 bases; unmatched junction nucleotides: 14. The CDR3 bases are TGTGCCAGCAGTTACTCGATCCGGTCAGGGGGTCCAGTAGATACGCAGTATTTT. Its protein is CASSYSIRSGGPVDTQYF.

The chain recombines TRBV14 with TRBJ2-1; TRBD2 matches 7 bases. Per germline, CDR1 SGHDN and CDR2 FVKESK. The CDR3 is 17 amino acids. V lost 2 bases, J lost 4 bases, and 11 bases stayed unmatched. CDR3 DNA: TGTGCCAGCAGCCAACCCACCGGGACTACCCCGTACAATGAGCAGTTCTTC. Its translation: CASSQPTGTTPYNEQFF.

This clonotype was found a few times. The gene calls are TRBV28 and TRBJ2-7; the D gene is possibly TRBD1 (6 bases). The CDR3 covers 16 residues. CDR1 MDHEN and CDR2 SYDVKM come from the germline V gene. With 6 bases removed from V and 3 bases from J, the gap between germline ends came to 21 bases. The CDR3, as DNA: TGTGCCAGCAGCCATCCCTGGGGGCGCAGGGACTACGAGCAGTACTTC. Its protein is CASSHPWGRRDYEQYF. The full variable domain, completed using reference TRBV28 and TRBJ2-7, is DVKVTQSSRYLVKRTGEKVFLECVQDMDHENMFWYRQDPGLGLRLIYFSYDVKMKEKGDIPEGYSVSREKKERFSLILESASTNQTSMYLCASSHPWGRRDYEQYFGPGTRLTVT.

In its sample, this clonotype was seen many times. The chain combines TRBV14 with TRBJ2-1; 8 bases are a match to TRBD2. After removal of 8 bases from V and 5 bases from J, the junction contained 11 bases not matched to a gene. The CDR3 contains 15 residues. The germline V gene has CDR1 SGHDN and CDR2 FVKESK. The CDR3 loop is CASGIAGPRNNEQFF. The CDR3 nucleotides read TGTGCCAGCGGTATAGCGGGACCCAGGAACAATGAGCAGTTCTTC.

The rearrangement links TRBV18 to TRBJ2-5, with 9 positions matching TRBD1. Germline loops: CDR1 KGHSH, CDR2 LQKENI. Germline trimming cut 2 bases from V and 5 bases from J; bases unmatched to any gene: 3. This CDR3 region has 14 residues. CDR3 region: CASSPIQGAETQYF. CDR3 coding DNA: TGTGCCAGCTCACCAATACAGGGGGCGGAGACCCAGTACTTC. Looking up the rest from reference TRBV18 and TRBJ2-5 gives the full variable domain: NAGVMQNPRHLVRRRGQEARLRCSPMKGHSHVYWYRQLPEEGLKFMVYLQKENIIDESGMPKERFSAEFPKEGPSILRIQQVVRGDSAAYFCASSPIQGAETQYFGPGTRLLVL.

This clonotype was found many times. J is TRBJ1-1 and V is TRBV7-2; D gene ambiguous. V was clipped by 0 bases and J by 4 bases, with 12 bases between them. The V gene's germline CDR1 is SGHTA and CDR2 FQGNSA. This CDR3 has 15 residues. The CDR3 is CASSLAQVIFTEAFF. DNA for the CDR3: TGTGCCAGCAGCTTAGCCCAGGTGATATTCACTGAAGCTTTCTTT.

The gene calls are TRBV7-3 and TRBJ2-1; the match to TRBD1 covers 9 bases. The germline CDR1 and CDR2 sequences are SGHTA and FQGTGA. With 1 base clipped from V and 3 bases from J, the junction kept 4 bases outside the gene matches. The CDR3 loop spans 16 amino acids. CDR3 sequence reads: CASSLRMDRGYNEQFF. In DNA, the CDR3 is TGTGCCAGCAGCTTAAGGATGGACAGGGGCTACAATGAGCAGTTCTTC.

This clonotype was picked up a small number of times. The rearrangement joins TRBV5-1 to TRBJ2-7; no clear D gene. Germline V gives CDR1 SGHRS, CDR2 YFSETQ. The V and J ends lost 0 bases and 3 bases respectively, with 7 bases between them. The CDR3 totals 13 residues. CDR3 nucleotide sequence: TGCGCCAGCAGCTTGGAGCAGGTCTACGAGCAGTACGTC. It translates to CASSLEQVYEQYV.

The chain carries TRBV29-1 and TRBJ2-1; 8 bases map to TRBD2. CDR1 is SQVTM and CDR2 is ANQGSEA in the germline V gene. V shed 0 bases, J shed 8 bases, and the junction held 12 bases outside the gene matches. The CDR3 has 16 amino acids. The CDR3 bases are TGCAGCGTTGAAGATCGGCGGGAGGTTCCTAGGGATGAGCAGTTCTTC. Translating it yields CSVEDRREVPRDEQFF.

Concerning this clonotype itself: Given a much more abundant clone one base away, this may be a read error. The genes are TRBV27 and TRBJ1-5; 10 nucleotides line up with TRBD1. This CDR3 spans 13 amino acids. Germline V CDR1 and CDR2: MNHEY, SMNVEV (reference sequence). Germline trimming cut 4 bases from V and 7 bases from J; bases unmatched to any gene: 1. CDR3 bases: TGTGCCAGCAGTTGGGACAGGGGCCAGCCCCAGCATTTT. Protein: CASSWDRGQPQHF.

The V call is TRBV2, the J call TRBJ1-2, with 8 bases matching TRBD1. Germline V gene lookup returns CDR1 SNHLY and CDR2 FYNNEI. The length of the CDR3 is 13 residues. Trimming cost V 6 bases and J 8 bases; bases outside gene matches: 8. The CDR3: CASRGQGVGGYTF. The CDR3 bases are TGTGCCAGCAGAGGACAGGGAGTTGGCGGCTACACCTTC.

This clonotype was observed many times. Mismatch with germline at one junction end may stem from a read error. The chain recombines TRBV6-1 with TRBJ2-1; D gene ambiguous. The CDR3 consists of 11 residues. CDR1 is MNHNS and CDR2 is SASEGT in the germline V gene. CDR3: CASSLRNAQFF. In DNA form, the CDR3 reads TGTGCCAGCAGTCTACGGAATGCGCAGTTCTTC.

This chain joins TRBV2 and TRBJ1-3, with D hard to call. Trimming left V 8 bases short and J 11 bases short, with 13 bases between. This CDR3 spans 11 amino acids. CDR1 SNHLY and CDR2 FYNNEI come from the germline V gene. CDR3: CASRFESAIYF. The CDR3 nucleotides are TGTGCCAGCCGATTTGAGTCGGCCATATATTTT.

There are many counts of this clonotype. The gene calls are TRBV12-3 or TRBV12-4 and TRBJ1-5; D not certain. V lost 7 bases and J 3 bases, leaving 10 bases between the germline ends. The CDR3 loop spans 13 amino acids. The CDR3 DNA is TGTGCCAGCACCTTACGTTCCAATCAGCCCCAGCATTTT. Its translation is CASTLRSNQPQHF.

V usage is TRBV6-6 and J usage is TRBJ1-2; 8 nucleotides agree with TRBD1. With V trimmed by 6 bases and J by 4 bases, 10 bases remained unmatched. Germline V gives CDR1 MNHNY, CDR2 SVGAGI (reference sequence). The length of the CDR3 is 15 residues. The CDR3, as DNA: TGTGCCAGCAGATCGAATGGACAGGGAGTCTATGGCTACACCTTC. Translating it yields CASRSNGQGVYGYTF.

This clonotype was detected only a few times. This chain joins TRBV4-3 and TRBJ2-2; 7 nucleotides agree with TRBD2. The CDR3 is 15 amino acids. The trim removed 0 bases at V and 6 bases at J, leaving 4 bases unmatched. CDR1 and CDR2 from the germline V gene are LGHNA and YSLEER. The CDR3 reads CASSQDWAGAGELFF. The CDR3 DNA is TGCGCCAGCAGCCAAGACTGGGCGGGAGCCGGGGAGCTGTTTTTT.

The sample holds a few counts of this clonotype. This chain connects TRBV25-1 to TRBJ2-3; weak D call: TRBD2 (5 bases). V lost 6 bases and J 5 bases, leaving 18 bases between the germline ends. The CDR3 contains 15 residues. Germline V gene data show CDR1 as MGHDK and CDR2 as SYGVNS. Here the CDR3 DNA reads TGTGCCAGCAGCTCAGCGGTTAAGGCGCGAGATACGCAGTATTTT. This gives the protein CASSSAVKARDTQYF.

The chain uses TRBV14 and TRBJ2-2; D may be TRBD1 (6 bases). Looked up from germline, CDR1 is SGHDN and CDR2 is FVKESK. V was pared by 1 base and J by 6 bases, with 12 bases between. CDR3 length: 15 residues. This CDR3 is CASSQATGGPGELFF. The CDR3 DNA is TGTGCCAGCAGCCAAGCGACAGGAGGTCCCGGGGAGCTGTTTTTT.

This clonotype was recorded many times. The chain links TRBV11-2 to TRBJ1-3; 8 nucleotides align to TRBD1. V was pared by 6 bases and J by 2 bases, with 9 bases of the junction left unmatched. Germline CDR1 and CDR2: SGHAT and FQNNGV. The CDR3 length is 16 residues. The CDR3 spells CASSFKTGVTGNTIYF. The CDR3 nucleotides are TGTGCCAGCAGTTTTAAGACAGGGGTAACTGGAAACACCATATATTTT.